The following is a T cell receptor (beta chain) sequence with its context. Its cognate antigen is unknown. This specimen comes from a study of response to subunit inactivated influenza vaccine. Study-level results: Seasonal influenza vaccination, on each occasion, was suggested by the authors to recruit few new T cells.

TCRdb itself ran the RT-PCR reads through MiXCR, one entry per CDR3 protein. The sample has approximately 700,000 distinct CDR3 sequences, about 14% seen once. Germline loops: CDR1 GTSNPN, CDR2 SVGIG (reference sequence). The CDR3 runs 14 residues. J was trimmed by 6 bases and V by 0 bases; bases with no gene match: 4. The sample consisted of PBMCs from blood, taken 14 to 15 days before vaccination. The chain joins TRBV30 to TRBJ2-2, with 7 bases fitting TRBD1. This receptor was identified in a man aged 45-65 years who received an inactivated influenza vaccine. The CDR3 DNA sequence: TGTGCCTGGAGTGTAGGACAGGCTCCCGGGGAGCTGTTTTTT. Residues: CAWSVGQAPGELFF.